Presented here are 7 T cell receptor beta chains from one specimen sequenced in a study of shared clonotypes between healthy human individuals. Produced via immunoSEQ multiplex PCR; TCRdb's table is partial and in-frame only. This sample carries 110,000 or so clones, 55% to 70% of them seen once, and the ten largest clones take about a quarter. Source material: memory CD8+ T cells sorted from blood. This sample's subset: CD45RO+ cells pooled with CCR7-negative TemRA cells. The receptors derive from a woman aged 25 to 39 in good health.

The CDR3 loop reads CASTLTGVSHNEQFF. The DNA for the CDR3 is TGCGCCAGCACCCTGACAGGGGTTTCCCACAATGAGCAGTTCTTC. The V and J genes are TRBV5-1 and TRBJ2-1, with 8 bases matching TRBD1. V was pared by 6 bases and J by 5 bases, with 10 bases of the junction left unmatched. The germline V gene encodes CDR1 SGHRS and CDR2 YFSETQ. CDR3 length equals 15 residues.

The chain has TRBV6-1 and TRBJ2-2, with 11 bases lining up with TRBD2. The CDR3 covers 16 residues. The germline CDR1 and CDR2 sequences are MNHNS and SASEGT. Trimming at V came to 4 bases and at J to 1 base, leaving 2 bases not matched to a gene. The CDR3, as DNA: TGTGCCAGCAGTGGCGGACTAGCGGGGAACACCGGGGAGCTGTTTTTT. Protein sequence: CASSGGLAGNTGELFF.

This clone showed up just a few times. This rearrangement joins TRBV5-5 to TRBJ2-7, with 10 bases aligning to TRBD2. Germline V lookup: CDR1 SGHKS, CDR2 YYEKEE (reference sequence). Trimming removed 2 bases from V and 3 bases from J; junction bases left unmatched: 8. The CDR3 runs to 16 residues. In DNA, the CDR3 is TGTGCCAGCAGCTTTGACAGCGGGAGGGCCCACTACGAGCAGTACTTC. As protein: CASSFDSGRAHYEQYF.

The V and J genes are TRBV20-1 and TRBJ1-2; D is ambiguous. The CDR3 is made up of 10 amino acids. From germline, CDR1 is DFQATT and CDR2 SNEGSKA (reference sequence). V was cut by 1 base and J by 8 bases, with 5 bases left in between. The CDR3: CSARVEGYTF. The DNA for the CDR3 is TGCAGTGCTAGAGTGGAGGGCTACACCTTC.

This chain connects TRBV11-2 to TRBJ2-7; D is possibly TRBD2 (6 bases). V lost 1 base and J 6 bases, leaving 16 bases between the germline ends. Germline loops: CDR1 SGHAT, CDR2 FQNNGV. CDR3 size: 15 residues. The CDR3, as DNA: TGTGCCAGCAGCTTAGGGACGGGAGCCTCTGGCGAGCAGTACTTC. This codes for CASSLGTGASGEQYF.

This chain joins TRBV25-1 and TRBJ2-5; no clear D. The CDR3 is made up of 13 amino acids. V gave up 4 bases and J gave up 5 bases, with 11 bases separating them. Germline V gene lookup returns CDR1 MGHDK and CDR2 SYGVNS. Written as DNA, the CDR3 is TGTGCCAGCAGTGGAGATCCCGAGGAGACCCAGTACTTC. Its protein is CASSGDPEETQYF.

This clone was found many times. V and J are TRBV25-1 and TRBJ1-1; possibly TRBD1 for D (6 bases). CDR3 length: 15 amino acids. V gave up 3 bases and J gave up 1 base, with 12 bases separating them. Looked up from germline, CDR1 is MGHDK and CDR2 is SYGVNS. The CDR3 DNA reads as TGTGCCAGCAGTGAGGTTCGCAGGGGGAACACTGAAGCTTTCTTT. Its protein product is CASSEVRRGNTEAFF.